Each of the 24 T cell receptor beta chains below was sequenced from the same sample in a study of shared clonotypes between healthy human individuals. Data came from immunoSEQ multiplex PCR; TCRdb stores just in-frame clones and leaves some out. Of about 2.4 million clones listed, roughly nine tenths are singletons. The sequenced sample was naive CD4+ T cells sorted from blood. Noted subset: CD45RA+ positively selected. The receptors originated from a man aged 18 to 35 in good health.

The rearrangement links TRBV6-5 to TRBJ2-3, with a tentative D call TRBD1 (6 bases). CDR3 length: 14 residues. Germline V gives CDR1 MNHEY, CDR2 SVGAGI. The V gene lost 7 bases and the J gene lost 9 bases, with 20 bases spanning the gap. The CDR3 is CASTEQGIVGTQYF. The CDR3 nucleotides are TGTGCCAGCACCGAACAGGGTATAGTGGGCACGCAGTATTTT.

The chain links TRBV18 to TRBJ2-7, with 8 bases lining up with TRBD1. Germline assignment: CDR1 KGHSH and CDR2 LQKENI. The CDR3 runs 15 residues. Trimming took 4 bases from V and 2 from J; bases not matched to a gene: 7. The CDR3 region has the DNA TGTGCCAGCTCACGGACCGGACAGGGCGCCTACGAGCAGTACTTC. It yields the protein CASSRTGQGAYEQYF.

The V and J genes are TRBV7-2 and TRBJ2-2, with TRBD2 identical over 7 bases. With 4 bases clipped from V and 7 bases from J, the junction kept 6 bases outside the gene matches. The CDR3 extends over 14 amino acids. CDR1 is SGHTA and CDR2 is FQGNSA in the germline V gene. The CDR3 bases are TGTGCCAGCAGCTCCTTAGCGGGTATCGGGGAGCTGTTTTTT. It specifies CASSSLAGIGELFF.

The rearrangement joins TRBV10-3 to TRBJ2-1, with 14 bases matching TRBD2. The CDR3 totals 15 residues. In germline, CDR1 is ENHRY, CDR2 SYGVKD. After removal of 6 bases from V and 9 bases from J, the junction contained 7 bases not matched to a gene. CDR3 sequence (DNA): TGTGCCATCAGAGCCGGGACTAGCGGGAGTGGTGAGCAGTTCTTC. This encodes CAIRAGTSGSGEQFF.

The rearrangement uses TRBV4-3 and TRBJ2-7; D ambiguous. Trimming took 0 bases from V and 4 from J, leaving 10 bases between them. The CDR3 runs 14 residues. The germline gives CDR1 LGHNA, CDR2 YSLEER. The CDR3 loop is CASSQDWLAYEQYF. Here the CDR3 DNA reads TGCGCCAGCAGCCAAGATTGGCTTGCATACGAGCAGTACTTC.

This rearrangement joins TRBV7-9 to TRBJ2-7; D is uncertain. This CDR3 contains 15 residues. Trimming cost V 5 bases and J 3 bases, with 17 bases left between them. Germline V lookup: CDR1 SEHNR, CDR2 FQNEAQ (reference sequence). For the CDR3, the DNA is TGTGCCAGCAGCCGGCCAGGTAGACCGCTCTACGAGCAGTACTTC. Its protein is CASSRPGRPLYEQYF.

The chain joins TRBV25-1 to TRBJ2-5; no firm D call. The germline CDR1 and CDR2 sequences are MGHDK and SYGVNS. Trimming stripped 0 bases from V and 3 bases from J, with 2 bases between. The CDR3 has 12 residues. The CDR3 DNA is TGTGCCAGCAGTGAATATAAAGAGACCCAGTACTTC. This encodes CASSEYKETQYF.

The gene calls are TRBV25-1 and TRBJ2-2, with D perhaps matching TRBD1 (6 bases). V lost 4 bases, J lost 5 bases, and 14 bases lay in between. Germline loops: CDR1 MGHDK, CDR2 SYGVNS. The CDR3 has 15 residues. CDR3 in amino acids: CASSVTGTTTGELFF. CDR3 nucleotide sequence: TGTGCCAGCAGTGTAACCGGGACAACAACCGGGGAGCTGTTTTTT.

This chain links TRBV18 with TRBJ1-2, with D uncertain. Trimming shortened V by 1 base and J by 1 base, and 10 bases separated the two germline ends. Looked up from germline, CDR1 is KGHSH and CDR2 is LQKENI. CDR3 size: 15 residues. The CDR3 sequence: CASSPRELVNYGYTF. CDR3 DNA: TGTGCCAGCTCACCACGGGAGTTAGTTAACTATGGCTACACCTTC.

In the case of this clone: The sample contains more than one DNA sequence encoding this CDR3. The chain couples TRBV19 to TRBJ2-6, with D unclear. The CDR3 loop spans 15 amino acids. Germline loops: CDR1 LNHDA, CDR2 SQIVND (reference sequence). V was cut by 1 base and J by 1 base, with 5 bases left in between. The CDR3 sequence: CASSIVRSGANVLTF. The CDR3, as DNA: TGTGCCAGTAGTATAGTAAGGTCTGGGGCCAACGTCCTGACTTTC.

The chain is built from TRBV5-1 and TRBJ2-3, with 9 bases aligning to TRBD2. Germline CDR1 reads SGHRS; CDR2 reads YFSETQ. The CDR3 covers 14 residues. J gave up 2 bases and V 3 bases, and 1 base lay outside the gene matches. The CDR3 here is CASSSSGDTDTQYF. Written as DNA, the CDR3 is TGCGCCAGCAGCTCTAGCGGGGACACAGATACGCAGTATTTT.

CDR3 sequence: CASSQTSASYNEQFF. Written as DNA, the CDR3 is TGTGCCAGCAGCCAGACTAGCGCGTCCTACAATGAGCAGTTCTTC. The rearrangement links TRBV5-4 to TRBJ2-1, with 8 bases lining up with TRBD2. The CDR3 is 15 residues long. V lost 4 bases, J lost 1 base, and 4 bases stayed unmatched. Germline V lookup: CDR1 SGHNT, CDR2 YYREEE (reference sequence). Looking up the rest from reference TRBV5-4 and TRBJ2-1 gives the full variable domain: ETGVTQSPTHLIKTRGQQVTLRCSSQSGHNTVSWYQQALGQGPQFIFQYYREEENGRGNFPPRFSGLQFPNYSSELNVNALELDDSALYLCASSQTSASYNEQFFGPGTRLTVL.

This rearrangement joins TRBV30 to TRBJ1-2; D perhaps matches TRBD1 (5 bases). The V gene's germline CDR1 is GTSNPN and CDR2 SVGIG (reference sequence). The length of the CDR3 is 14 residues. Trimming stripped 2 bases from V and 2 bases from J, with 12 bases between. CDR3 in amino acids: CAWSSGLSNYGYTF. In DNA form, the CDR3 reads TGTGCCTGGAGTTCGGGACTCTCGAACTATGGCTACACCTTC.

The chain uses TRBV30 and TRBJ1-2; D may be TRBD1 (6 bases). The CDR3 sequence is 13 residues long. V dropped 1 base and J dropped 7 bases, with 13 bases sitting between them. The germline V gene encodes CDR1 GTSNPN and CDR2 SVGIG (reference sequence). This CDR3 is CAWSGPTGGGYTF. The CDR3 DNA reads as TGTGCCTGGAGTGGACCGACAGGTGGTGGCTACACCTTC.

CDR3 DNA: TGTGCCATCAGTGATTCGGGCCGGTCCGCGAACACCGGGGAGCTGTTTTTT. Its protein product is CAISDSGRSANTGELFF. The gene calls are TRBV10-3 and TRBJ2-2; D call uncertain. The CDR3 totals 17 residues. Trimming removed 3 bases at V and 0 bases at J, with 14 bases between. Germline loops: CDR1 ENHRY, CDR2 SYGVKD.

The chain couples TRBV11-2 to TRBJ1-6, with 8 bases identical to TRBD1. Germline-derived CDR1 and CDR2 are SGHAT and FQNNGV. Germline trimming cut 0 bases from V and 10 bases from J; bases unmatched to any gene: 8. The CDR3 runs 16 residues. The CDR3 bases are TGTGCCAGCAGCTTAGAGCTGCAGGGGGCTCGCTCACCCCTCCACTTT. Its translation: CASSLELQGARSPLHF.

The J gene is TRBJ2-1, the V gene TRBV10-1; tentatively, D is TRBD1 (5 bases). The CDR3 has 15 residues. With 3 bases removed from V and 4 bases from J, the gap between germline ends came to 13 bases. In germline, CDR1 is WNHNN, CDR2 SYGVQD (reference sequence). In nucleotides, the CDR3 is TGCGCCAGCAGTGATGGGGCGGTTGGGTACAATGAGCAGTTCTTC. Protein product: CASSDGAVGYNEQFF.

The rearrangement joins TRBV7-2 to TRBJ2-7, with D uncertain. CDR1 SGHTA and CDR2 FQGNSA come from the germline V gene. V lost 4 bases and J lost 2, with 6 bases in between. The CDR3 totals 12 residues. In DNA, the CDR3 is TGTGCCAGCAGCTCGCAAGCCTACGAGCAGTACTTC. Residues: CASSSQAYEQYF.

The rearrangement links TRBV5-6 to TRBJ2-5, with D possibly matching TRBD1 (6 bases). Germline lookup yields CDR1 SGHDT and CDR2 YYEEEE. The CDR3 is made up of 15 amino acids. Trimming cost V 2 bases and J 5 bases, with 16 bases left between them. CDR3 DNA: TGTGCCAGCAGCTTTCTAGGGACATCCTGGGAGACCCAGTACTTC. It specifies CASSFLGTSWETQYF.

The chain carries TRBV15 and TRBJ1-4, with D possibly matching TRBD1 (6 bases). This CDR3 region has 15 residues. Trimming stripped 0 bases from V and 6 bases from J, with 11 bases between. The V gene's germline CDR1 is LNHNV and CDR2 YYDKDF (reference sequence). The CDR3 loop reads CATSRESAGDEKLFF. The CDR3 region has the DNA TGTGCCACCAGCAGAGAATCGGCAGGGGATGAAAAACTGTTTTTT.

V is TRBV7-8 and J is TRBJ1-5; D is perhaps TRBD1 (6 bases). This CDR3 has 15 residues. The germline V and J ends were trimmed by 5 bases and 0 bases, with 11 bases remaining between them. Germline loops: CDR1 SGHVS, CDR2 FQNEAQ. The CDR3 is CASSLRGFSNQPQHF. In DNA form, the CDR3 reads TGTGCCAGCAGCCTGAGGGGGTTTAGCAATCAGCCCCAGCATTTT.

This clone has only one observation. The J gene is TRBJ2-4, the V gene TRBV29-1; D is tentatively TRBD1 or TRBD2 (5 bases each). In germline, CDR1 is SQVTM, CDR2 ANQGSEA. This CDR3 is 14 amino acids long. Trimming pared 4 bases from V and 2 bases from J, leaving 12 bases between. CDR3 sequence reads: CSVVGVGPKNIQYF. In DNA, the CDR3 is TGCAGCGTTGTGGGGGTAGGACCCAAAAACATTCAGTACTTC.

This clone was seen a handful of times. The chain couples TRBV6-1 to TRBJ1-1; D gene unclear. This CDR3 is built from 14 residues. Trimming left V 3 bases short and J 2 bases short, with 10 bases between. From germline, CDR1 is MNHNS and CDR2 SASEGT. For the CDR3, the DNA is TGTGCCAGCAGTGACTGGTCCGGTAACACTGAAGCTTTCTTT. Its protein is CASSDWSGNTEAFF.

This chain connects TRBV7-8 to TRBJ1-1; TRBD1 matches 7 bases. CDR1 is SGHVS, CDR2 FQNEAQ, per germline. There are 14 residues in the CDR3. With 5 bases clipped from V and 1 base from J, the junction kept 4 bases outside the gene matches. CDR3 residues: CASSTDRENTEAFF. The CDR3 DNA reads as TGTGCCAGCAGCACCGACAGGGAGAACACTGAAGCTTTCTTT. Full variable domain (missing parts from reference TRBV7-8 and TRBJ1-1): GAGVSQSPRYKVAKRGQDVALRCDPISGHVSLFWYQQALGQGPEFLTYFQNEAQLDKSGLPSDRFFAERPEGSVSTLKIQRTQQEDSAVYLCASSTDRENTEAFFGQGTRLTVV.